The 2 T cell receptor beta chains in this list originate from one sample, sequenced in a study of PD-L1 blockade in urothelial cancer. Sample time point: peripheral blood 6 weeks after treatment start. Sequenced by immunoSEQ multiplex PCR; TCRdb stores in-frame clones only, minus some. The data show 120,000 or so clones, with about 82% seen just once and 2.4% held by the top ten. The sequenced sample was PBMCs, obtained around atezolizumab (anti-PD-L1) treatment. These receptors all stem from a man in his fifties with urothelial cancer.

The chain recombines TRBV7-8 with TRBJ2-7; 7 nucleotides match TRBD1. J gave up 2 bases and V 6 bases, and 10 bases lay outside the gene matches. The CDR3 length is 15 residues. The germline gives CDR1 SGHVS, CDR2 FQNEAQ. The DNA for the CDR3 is TGTGCCAGCAGTGAAATGGGACAGTCAGCCTACGAGCAGTACTTC. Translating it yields CASSEMGQSAYEQYF.

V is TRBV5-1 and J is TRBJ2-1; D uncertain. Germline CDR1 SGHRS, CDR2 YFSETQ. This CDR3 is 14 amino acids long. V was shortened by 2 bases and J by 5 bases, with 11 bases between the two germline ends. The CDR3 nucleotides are TGCGCCAGCAGCTTAGCCCGACTGGACAATGAGCAGTTCTTC. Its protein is CASSLARLDNEQFF.